Each of the 17 T cell receptor beta chains below was sequenced from the same sample in a study of cytotoxic CD8 clonotypes in ibrutinib-treated CLL. This table comes from immunoSEQ multiplex PCR, and its TCRdb copy is limited to in-frame clones, with some not included. The sample has 40,000 or so clones, approximately 70% seen once. This material consisted of PBMCs, taken after 24 months of ibrutinib treatment. The receptors derive from a human donor with chronic lymphocytic leukemia.

This clone was counted a few times. V is TRBV9 and J is TRBJ2-2; D is unresolved. The germline gives CDR1 SGDLS, CDR2 YYNGEE. Trimming took off 0 bases at V and 3 bases at J, with 9 bases between the two ends. This CDR3 region has 15 residues. CDR3 sequence reads: CASSVGSLDTGELFF. In nucleotides, the CDR3 is TGTGCCAGCAGCGTAGGTTCCCTGGACACCGGGGAGCTGTTTTTT.

V is TRBV19 and J is TRBJ1-1; D possibly corresponds to TRBD1 (6 bases). The CDR3 has 11 amino acids. Germline V gives CDR1 LNHDA, CDR2 SQIVND (reference sequence). Between the trimmed V and J ends, which lost 10 bases and 8 bases, there was a span of 14 bases. The CDR3, as DNA: TGTGCCACCAGGGGCTCGGGAGAAGCTTTCTTT. This codes for CATRGSGEAFF.

The chain uses TRBV19 and TRBJ2-3; D might be TRBD2 (6 bases). The CDR3 loop spans 15 amino acids. CDR1 and CDR2 from the germline V gene are LNHDA and SQIVND (reference sequence). Trimming shortened V by 3 bases and J by 3 bases, and 13 bases separated the two germline ends. CDR3 in amino acids: CASSMLGSGTDTQYF. In DNA, the CDR3 is TGTGCCAGTAGTATGCTCGGGAGCGGGACAGATACGCAGTATTTT.

Comment on this clone: No conserved phenylalanine or tryptophan ends this CDR3, so it is likely a read error. The limits of the CDR3 on the DNA are not certain, so only TCRdb's listed CDR3 is given. The rearrangement links TRBV14 to TRBJ1-2. The CDR3 has 10 residues if both end residues are counted. Germline CDR1 reads SGHDN; CDR2 reads FVKESK. CDR3 in amino acids: CASSQDPEGL.

This clone was seen only a few times. The chain employs TRBV7-9 and TRBJ1-1; D is possibly TRBD1 (5 bases). Germline V lookup: CDR1 SEHNR, CDR2 FQNEAQ (reference sequence). This CDR3 region has 13 residues. The V and J ends lost 2 bases and 8 bases respectively, with 12 bases between them. CDR3 loop: CASSLSWEGEAFF. CDR3 sequence (DNA): TGTGCCAGCAGCTTATCCTGGGAGGGGGAAGCTTTCTTT.

This clone was seen more than once but under ten times. The chain employs TRBV19 and TRBJ2-7; the D gene is possibly TRBD2 (6 bases). Germline V gene lookup returns CDR1 LNHDA and CDR2 SQIVND (reference sequence). This CDR3 contains 15 residues. With 0 bases removed from V and 6 bases from J, the gap between germline ends came to 15 bases. The CDR3 is CASSIDRRAGVEQYF. CDR3 DNA: TGTGCCAGTAGTATAGATCGGAGGGCCGGAGTCGAGCAGTACTTC.

The chain recombines TRBV4-2 with TRBJ2-3, with 11 bases fitting TRBD1. This CDR3 is built from 15 residues. The germline gives CDR1 LGHNA, CDR2 YNFKEQ. J gave up 3 bases and V 3 bases, and 2 bases lay outside the gene matches. CDR3 sequence reads: CASSQDRGPTDTQYF. In DNA form, the CDR3 reads TGTGCCAGCAGCCAGGACAGGGGGCCTACAGATACGCAGTATTTT.

V usage is TRBV6-6 and J usage is TRBJ1-2; D uncertain. V shed 2 bases and J shed 4 bases, with 11 bases lying between them. CDR1 is MNHNY, CDR2 SVGAGI, per germline (reference sequence). The CDR3 spans 14 residues. CDR3 DNA: TGTGCCAGCAGTTACCCGGACGGCCCCTATGGCTACACCTTC. This sequence encodes CASSYPDGPYGYTF.

This clone was found a few times. This rearrangement joins TRBV2 to TRBJ1-2; no clear D. Germline V CDR1 and CDR2: SNHLY, FYNNEI. Trimming cost V 7 bases and J 3 bases, with 15 bases left between them. CDR3 length: 14 residues. The CDR3 reads CASTGDLSYYGYTF. CDR3 coding DNA: TGTGCCAGCACGGGCGATTTGAGTTACTATGGCTACACCTTC.

The V call is TRBV5-1, the J call TRBJ1-4; possibly TRBD1 for D (6 bases). Germline CDR1 and CDR2: SGHRS and YFSETQ. This CDR3 region has 13 residues. V dropped 4 bases and J dropped 7 bases, with 11 bases sitting between them. The CDR3 bases are TGCGCCAGCAGCAGGGGGGAAGGTGAAAAACTGTTTTTT. Protein: CASSRGEGEKLFF.

This clone was seen just once. The chain links TRBV12-2 to TRBJ1-5; the listed D gene, TRBD1, was not tested against the DNA. TRBV12-2 is a pseudogene segment. The CDR3 is made up of 17 amino acids. The CDR3: CASRLERLQGENQPQHF. In nucleotides, the CDR3 is TGTGCAAGTCGCTTAGAACGGTTACAGGGAGAAAATCAGCCCCAGCATTTT.

This clone was observed a handful of times. The chain links TRBV6-1 to TRBJ2-1; 9 bases fit TRBD2. Trimming took 3 bases from V and 0 from J; bases not matched to a gene: 6. Germline CDR1 reads MNHNS; CDR2 reads SASEGT. This CDR3 region has 17 residues. This CDR3 reads CASSDEAGGSSYNEQFF. The CDR3 nucleotides read TGTGCCAGCAGTGATGAAGCGGGGGGTTCCTCCTACAATGAGCAGTTCTTC.

The rearrangement uses TRBV29-1 and TRBJ2-1; D tentatively reads TRBD1 or TRBD2 (5 bases each). V was trimmed by 7 bases and J by 6 bases, leaving 19 bases between them. The CDR3 length is 14 residues. Germline V gives CDR1 SQVTM, CDR2 ANQGSEA. CDR3 DNA sequence: TGCAGCGCCCGTCGACGGGACGGACGCAATGAGCAGTTCTTC. Protein sequence: CSARRRDGRNEQFF.

The chain is built from TRBV18 and TRBJ1-2, with 9 bases fitting TRBD1. This CDR3 is 14 amino acids long. CDR1 is KGHSH, CDR2 LQKENI, per germline. The V gene end was trimmed by 2 bases and the J gene end by 4 bases; junction bases not matched to a gene: 2. The CDR3 DNA sequence: TGTGCCAGCTCACCAACGACAGGGGGCTATGGCTACACCTTC. Amino acids: CASSPTTGGYGYTF.

The chain couples TRBV6-1 to TRBJ1-1; D might be TRBD1 (6 bases). V gave up 4 bases and J gave up 2 bases, with 11 bases separating them. Germline CDR1 and CDR2: MNHNS and SASEGT. The CDR3 has 14 residues. The CDR3 loop is CASSVGAANTEAFF. As DNA, the CDR3 is TGTGCCAGCAGTGTGGGGGCAGCCAACACTGAAGCTTTCTTT.

By its share, this clone is medium-sized (0.01 to 0.1%). The chain links TRBV2 to TRBJ2-7; D is uncertain. This CDR3 is built from 11 residues. Between the trimmed V and J ends, which lost 7 bases and 12 bases, there was a span of 16 bases. Germline loops: CDR1 SNHLY, CDR2 FYNNEI. CDR3 protein: CASTLHRELYF. As DNA, the CDR3 is TGTGCCAGCACCCTACACAGAGAGTTGTACTTC.

This clone was counted only a few times. The chain combines TRBV7-9 with TRBJ1-2; D is perhaps TRBD1 (6 bases). CDR3 length: 14 amino acids. The V and J ends lost 3 bases and 4 bases respectively, with 12 bases between them. The germline V gene encodes CDR1 SEHNR and CDR2 FQNEAQ (reference sequence). CDR3 protein: CASSFSGGAYGYTF. CDR3 in DNA: TGTGCCAGCAGCTTTTCGGGGGGCGCCTATGGCTACACCTTC.